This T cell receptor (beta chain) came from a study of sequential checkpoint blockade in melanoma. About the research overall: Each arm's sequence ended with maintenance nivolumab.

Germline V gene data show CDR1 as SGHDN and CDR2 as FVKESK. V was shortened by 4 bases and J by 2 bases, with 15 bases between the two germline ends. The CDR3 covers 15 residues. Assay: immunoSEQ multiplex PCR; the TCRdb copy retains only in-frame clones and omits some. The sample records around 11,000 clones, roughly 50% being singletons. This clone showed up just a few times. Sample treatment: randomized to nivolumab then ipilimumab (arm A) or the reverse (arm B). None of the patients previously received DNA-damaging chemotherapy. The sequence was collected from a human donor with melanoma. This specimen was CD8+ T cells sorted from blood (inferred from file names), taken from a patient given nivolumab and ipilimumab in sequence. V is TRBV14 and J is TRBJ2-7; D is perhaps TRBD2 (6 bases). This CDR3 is CASSPWEAVPYEQYF. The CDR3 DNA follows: TGTGCCAGCAGCCCCTGGGAGGCTGTCCCCTACGAGCAGTACTTC.